One and the same sample provided the 11 T cell receptor beta chains below, sequenced in a study of cytomegalovirus exposure and HLA in healthy donors (dated by TCRdb to 2015 to 2018). The library was made by the immunoSEQ multiplex PCR assay. For the multiplex PCR, a mixture combining 60 forward primers for TCR Vbeta segments and 13 reverse primers for TCR Jbeta segments was used. This immuneACCESS table, as held by TCRdb, lists in-frame sequences with V and J called but not all clones. Of the missing ones, under half trace to an unresolved V gene in checked studies; the others have no known cause. For this sample the table gives tens of thousands of clones, of which approximately 67% were detected only once. The ten largest clonotypes hold about 6% of the sample. Sequencing used PBMCs. The receptor source for this set is a man aged 30-40 years in good health and CMV-seronegative.

V usage is TRBV5-1 and J usage is TRBJ1-1; D perhaps matches TRBD1 (6 bases). The V end was cut by 0 bases, the J end by 5 bases, with 14 bases between. Germline CDR1 and CDR2: SGHRS and YFSETQ. The length of the CDR3 is 15 residues. The CDR3 loop is CASSLEGGGVTEAFF. The DNA of the CDR3 is TGCGCCAGCAGCTTGGAGGGGGGGGGAGTTACTGAAGCTTTCTTT.

This clone ranks as medium-sized. The chain links TRBV6-6 to TRBJ2-2; possibly TRBD1 for D (5 bases). The CDR3 runs 16 residues. V was pared by 11 bases and J by 5 bases, with 24 bases between. Germline assignment: CDR1 MNHNY and CDR2 SVGAGI (reference sequence). The DNA for the CDR3 is TGTGCCTCTACCGTAGGGGATGGTGTGGGGACCGGGGAGCTGTTTTTT. Amino acids: CASTVGDGVGTGELFF.

This chain's CDR3 is CASSESGVNQPQHF. The CDR3 DNA reads TGCGCCAGCAGTGAGTCAGGGGTTAATCAGCCCCAGCATTTT. V gene TRBV10-2 combines with J gene TRBJ1-5; the D gene is possibly TRBD1 (5 bases). Trimming took off 0 bases at V and 4 bases at J, with 7 bases between the two ends. The germline gives CDR1 WSHSY, CDR2 SAAADI. This CDR3 is built from 14 residues.

This chain uses TRBV25-1 with TRBJ1-2, with 8 bases fitting TRBD1. Germline assignment: CDR1 MGHDK and CDR2 SYGVNS. This CDR3 contains 16 residues. The trim removed 4 bases at V and 7 bases at J, leaving 14 bases unmatched. Written as DNA, the CDR3 is TGTGCCAGCAGTGGAATCAGGGGGCCCGGAGGGTCTGGCTACACCTTC. Encoded protein: CASSGIRGPGGSGYTF.

The V call is TRBV15, the J call TRBJ1-5, with 7 bases identical to TRBD1. The J segment lost 5 bases and the V segment lost 0 bases, leaving 4 bases of the junction unmatched. The length of the CDR3 is 15 residues. CDR1 and CDR2 from the germline V gene are LNHNV and YYDKDF (reference sequence). In DNA form, the CDR3 reads TGTGCCACCAGCAGAGAAAGACAGGGACATCAGCCCCAGCATTTT. Its protein product is CATSRERQGHQPQHF.

The chain is built from TRBV7-9 and TRBJ2-7, with 11 bases lining up with TRBD2. V gave up 6 bases and J gave up 3 bases; unmatched junction bases: 10. This CDR3 spans 16 amino acids. Looked up from germline, CDR1 is SEHNR and CDR2 is FQNEAQ (reference sequence). This CDR3 is CASRGTSGPNYYEQYF. CDR3 sequence (DNA): TGTGCCAGCAGGGGGACTAGCGGCCCCAATTACTACGAGCAGTACTTC.

To note about this clone: Because the CDR3 is missing its conserved closing phenylalanine or tryptophan, this is likely a read error. This rearrangement joins TRBV2 to TRBJ1-1, with a tentative D call TRBD1 (5 bases). V dropped 5 bases and J dropped 5 bases, with 12 bases sitting between them. This CDR3 region has 13 residues. CDR1 SNHLY and CDR2 FYNNEI come from the germline V gene. The CDR3 DNA reads as TGTGCCAGCAGTTACCAGGGCGGTACTGAAGCTTTCGTT. Its protein is CASSYQGGTEAFV.

This clone has a handful of counts. This chain connects TRBV30 to TRBJ1-2, with D tentatively TRBD1 (5 bases). V dropped 6 bases and J dropped 3 bases, with 11 bases sitting between them. The CDR3 totals 12 residues. Germline V gene data show CDR1 as GTSNPN and CDR2 as SVGIG (reference sequence). This chain's CDR3 is CACPGWDYGYTF. Written as DNA, the CDR3 is TGTGCCTGTCCAGGGTGGGACTATGGCTACACCTTC. The full variable domain, rest sourced from reference TRBV30 and TRBJ1-2, is SQTIHQWPATLVQPVGSPLSLECTVEGTSNPNLYWYRQAAGRGLQLLFYSVGIGQISSEVPQNLSASRPQDRQFILSSKKLLLSDSGFYLCACPGWDYGYTFGSGTRLTVV.

The chain couples TRBV7-8 to TRBJ2-7, with TRBD2 matching over 10 bases. This CDR3 contains 18 residues. The J segment lost 7 bases and the V segment lost 5 bases, leaving 20 bases of the junction unmatched. Germline CDR1 reads SGHVS; CDR2 reads FQNEAQ. In nucleotides, the CDR3 is TGTGCCAGCAGCCTAGGCCTAGCGGGAGTATTGATGTCACAAGAGCAGTACTTC. Its translation is CASSLGLAGVLMSQEQYF.

The rearrangement joins TRBV29-1 to TRBJ1-1, with D perhaps TRBD1 (6 bases). The CDR3 totals 14 residues. Per germline, CDR1 SQVTM and CDR2 ANQGSEA. V was shortened by 1 base and J by 1 base, with 10 bases between the two germline ends. Here the CDR3 DNA reads TGCAGCGTTGAAGCTATGGACAGGAACACTGAAGCTTTCTTT. This sequence encodes CSVEAMDRNTEAFF.

This chain joins TRBV7-6 and TRBJ2-4; 7 bases map to TRBD2. Trimming took 1 base from V and 2 from J; bases not matched to a gene: 11. Germline assignment: CDR1 SGHVS and CDR2 FNYEAQ. This CDR3 spans 18 amino acids. The CDR3 sequence is CASSLGPGRTVSKNIQYF. CDR3 bases: TGTGCCAGCAGCTTAGGGCCCGGGAGGACGGTGTCCAAAAACATTCAGTACTTC.